This record concerns one T cell receptor (beta chain) sequence. The antigen is not known. This CDR3 contains 15 residues. V dropped 0 bases and J dropped 1 base, with 7 bases sitting between them. Germline V gene lookup returns CDR1 SGHRS and CDR2 YFSETQ. This entry comes from a study of shared clonotypes between healthy human individuals. Sequencing used immunoSEQ multiplex PCR; TCRdb keeps in-frame clones, though not all of them. This sample has some 1,600,000 clones, with nearly 99% found just once. Study-wide results and limits: Shared clonotypes across all four donors exceeded non-shared ones in generation probability.

Sequencing used naive CD4+ T cells sorted from blood. Subset meaning: CD45RA+ positively selected. The sequence derives from a man under 40 in good health. V usage is TRBV5-1 and J usage is TRBJ2-2; weak D call: TRBD1 (5 bases). The CDR3 DNA sequence: TGCGCCAGCAGCTTGGTGGGGCGGAACACCGGGGAGCTGTTTTTT. The encoded protein is CASSLVGRNTGELFF. The entire variable domain, with the rest obtained from reference TRBV5-1 and TRBJ2-2, is as follows: KAGVTQTPRYLIKTRGQQVTLSCSPISGHRSVSWYQQTPGQGLQFLFEYFSETQRNKGNFPGRFSGRQFSNSRSEMNVSTLELGDSALYLCASSLVGRNTGELFFGEGSRLTVL.